This TCR beta chain is drawn from a study of OX40 agonist ivuxolimab in advanced cancers. As for the study more broadly: The costimulatory receptor OX40 (CD134) was targeted by ivuxolimab, a fully human IgG2 agonistic monoclonal antibody. Intravenous ivuxolimab was administered to patients every 2 weeks at six dose levels: 0.01, 0.1, 0.3, 1.5, 3 and 10 mg/kg. Of the approximately 50 patients in dose escalation, about 20 had hepatocellular carcinoma, around 15 had melanoma, 9 had renal cell carcinoma and 9 had head and neck cancer. In the dose-escalation cohort, approximately 80% of patients were male, and the mean age was roughly 60 years with a range of roughly 20 to 80. Prior anti-PD-1, anti-PD-L1 or anti-CTLA-4 therapy was permitted, and about 40% of dose-escalation patients had received checkpoint inhibitors. Partial responses occurred in three dose-escalation patients, of whom one had hepatocellular carcinoma and two had cutaneous melanoma. The point of sequencing TCRbeta in the periphery was to test whether ivuxolimab changed TCR sequence diversity and drove clonal T-cell expansion. The monotherapy dose-escalation portion (N of about 52 patients) of the phase I ivuxolimab trial is reported in the paper. Broad study findings and their caveats: On average, CD8+ T cells showed more expanded clones than CD4+ T cells after ivuxolimab. At doses of 0.1 to 3.0 mg/kg, clonal expansion of both CD4+ and CD8+ blood T cells was observed from baseline to week 6. Low levels of normalized T-cell clonal expansion were also seen in some patients who did not respond. Antigen specificity was not determined for the clonally expanded peripheral T cells. Partial responders in the 0.1-3.0 mg/kg groups had among the lowest normalized peripheral clonal expansion, especially among CD8+ T cells.

In regard to this clone: Its antigen is not yet known. No much larger clonotype is one base removed from it; base qualities were not supplied.

Patients with autoimmune disease history or receiving systemic immunosuppression were excluded from the trial. Peripheral blood for TCR sequencing was collected from all dose cohorts at baseline, on cycle 4 day 1, and on cycle 7 day 1. The samples were drawn from a first-in-human, open-label, multicenter phase I dose-escalation trial of ivuxolimab. Adults with locally advanced or metastatic head and neck squamous cell, hepatocellular, melanoma or renal cell carcinoma were enrolled in the trial. Before TCR sequencing, CD4+ T cells and CD8+ T cells were sorted from peripheral blood as separate populations. Genomic DNA was extracted from sorted cells for sequencing of the TCRbeta CDR3 region. The immunoSEQ Assay was used to sequence the TCRbeta CDR3 regions. The clones in this table, taken by TCRdb from immuneACCESS, are in-frame only. Not every clone is retained; where verified, under half of the shortfall comes from an unresolved V gene, and the cause of the rest is unknown. The sample includes about 50,000 clones, with roughly 77% observed a single time. The ten largest make up 1% to 1.5% of the sample.

The specimen comprised CD4+ or CD8+ T cells sorted from blood, sampled in a trial of the OX40 agonist ivuxolimab. The sequence was collected from an adult with an advanced solid tumor such as melanoma, head and neck, liver or kidney cancer.

The nucleotides are TGTGCCTGGAGTGACAGGAACTCCTACGAGCAGTACTTC. This gives the protein CAWSDRNSYEQYF. The rearrangement joined TRBV30 to TRBJ2-7, and TRBD1 may be the D gene, going by 5 matching bases. V and J lose 1 base and 0 bases, and a span of 7 bases separates them. The CDR3 covers 13 residues, taking in both the cysteine and the phenylalanine. Of the read, only the CDR3 DNA is kept; its 39 bases are in frame from base 1. Looking up the germline V gene (reference sequence) yields CDR1 GTSNPN and CDR2 SVGIG. The reference TRBV30 and TRBJ2-7 proteins fill in what lies around the CDR3, so the full variable domain reads SQTIHQWPATLVQPVGSPLSLECTVEGTSNPNLYWYRQAAGRGLQLLFYSVGIGQISSEVPQNLSASRPQDRQFILSSKKLLLSDSGFYLCAWSDRNSYEQYFGPGTRLTVT.